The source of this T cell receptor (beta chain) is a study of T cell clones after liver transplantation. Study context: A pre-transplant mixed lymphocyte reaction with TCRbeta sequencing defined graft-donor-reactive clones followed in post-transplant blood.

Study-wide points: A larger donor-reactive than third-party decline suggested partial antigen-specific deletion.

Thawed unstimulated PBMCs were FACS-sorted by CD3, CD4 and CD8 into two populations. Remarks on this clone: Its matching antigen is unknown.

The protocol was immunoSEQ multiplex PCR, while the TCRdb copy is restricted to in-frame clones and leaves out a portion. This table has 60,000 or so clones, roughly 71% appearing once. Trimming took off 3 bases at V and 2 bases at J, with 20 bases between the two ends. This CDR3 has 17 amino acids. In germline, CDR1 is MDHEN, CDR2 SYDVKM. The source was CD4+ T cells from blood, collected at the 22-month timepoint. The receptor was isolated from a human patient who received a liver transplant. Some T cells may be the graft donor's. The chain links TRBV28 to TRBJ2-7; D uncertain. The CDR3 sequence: CASSFGIRPDGTYEQYF. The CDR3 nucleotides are TGTGCCAGCAGTTTTGGAATTCGACCGGACGGTACCTACGAGCAGTACTTC.